This T cell receptor (beta chain) stems from a study of shared clonotypes between healthy human individuals. Study conclusions and caveats: The study sampled only blood, and tissue repertoires likely differ.

The study drew all its donors from Caucasian adults living in Nashville, Tennessee. TCRdb's table, derived via immunoSEQ multiplex PCR, lists solely in-frame clones and lacks some. The sample yields about 2.4 million clones, over 85% seen once. This CDR3 contains 17 residues. The V and J ends lost 5 bases and 4 bases, in that order; junction bases with no gene match: 15. Germline CDR1 is MDHEN and CDR2 is SYDVKM. Of note for this clone: Its cognate antigen is unknown.

The clonotype comes from a young man in good health. Some clones in this sample may be carry-over from other donors' samples. The chain combines TRBV28 with TRBJ2-7; 9 bases match TRBD1. The source material was naive CD4+ T cells from PBMCs. Specified subset: CD45RA+ positively selected. The CDR3 bases are TGTGCCAGCAGTCCTACGAGGGGGACAGGGTCCCATTACGAGCAGTACTTC. Its protein product is CASSPTRGTGSHYEQYF. The full variable domain, its missing parts supplied by reference TRBV28 and TRBJ2-7, is DVKVTQSSRYLVKRTGEKVFLECVQDMDHENMFWYRQDPGLGLRLIYFSYDVKMKEKGDIPEGYSVSREKKERFSLILESASTNQTSMYLCASSPTRGTGSHYEQYFGPGTRLTVT.